The source of this TCR beta chain is a study of cytomegalovirus exposure and HLA in healthy donors. Study information: Clustering assigned around 77% of the roughly 380 genotyped donors to the Caucasian-associated ancestry cluster. Study findings and constraints: DRB1 showed the most TCR associations and HLA-C the fewest in a later analysis, as rates varied by HLA locus. Most TCR beta V segments were productive about 87% or about 30% of the time in an earlier analysis. Among CMV-associated TCR beta chains, most appeared HLA-restricted in a later analysis.

Use of 60 Vbeta and 13 Jbeta primers characterized the PCR. Generated by immunoSEQ multiplex PCR, the TCRdb table keeps only in-frame clones and is missing some. Seen here are about 200,000 clones, about 88% observed once, and the top ten hold around 0.3%. J lost 6 bases, V lost 5 bases, and 4 bases had no gene match. This CDR3 has 13 amino acids. Germline loops: CDR1 SNHLY, CDR2 FYNNEI. To note about this clone: Its matching antigen is unknown.

This TCR was recovered from a woman in her 30s in good health and CMV-seronegative. Specimen: PBMCs. The chain combines TRBV2 with TRBJ2-3, with 8 bases aligning to TRBD2. The CDR3 DNA sequence: TGTGCCAGCAGTAAACTAGCGGCGGATACGCAGTATTTT. Translated, it gives CASSKLAADTQYF.